The 25 T cell receptor beta chains below all came from one sample that was sequenced in a study of Ad26.COV2.S vaccination and SARS-CoV-2 variants. Sequenced by immunoSEQ multiplex PCR; TCRdb stores in-frame clones only, minus some. This sample has over 100,000 clones, with less than 85% found just once. The sequenced sample was peripheral blood, obtained after recovery from COVID-19. These receptors came from a human donor who had recovered from COVID-19.

V usage is TRBV7-7 and J usage is TRBJ2-7; D possibly uses TRBD1 or TRBD2 (5 bases each). The germline V gene encodes CDR1 SSHAT and CDR2 FNYEAQ (reference sequence). V lost 1 base and J lost 5, with 9 bases in between. This CDR3 is 13 amino acids long. Written as DNA, the CDR3 is TGTGCCAGCAGCTTAGATGGGGACCACGAGCAGTACTTC. Its protein is CASSLDGDHEQYF.

The chain combines TRBV4-1 with TRBJ2-7; possibly TRBD2 for D (5 bases). With 3 bases removed from V and 6 bases from J, the gap between germline ends came to 18 bases. The CDR3 is 15 residues long. Germline CDR1 MGHRA, CDR2 YSYEKL. The DNA for the CDR3 is TGCGCCAGCAGCCACTCCAGTGAGGGCTACCCCGAGCAGTACTTC. It is translated as CASSHSSEGYPEQYF.

This CDR3 reads CASSLGGEVNTQYF. The CDR3 DNA reads as TGTGCCAGCAGCCTAGGCGGTGAGGTAAATACGCAGTATTTT. This rearrangement joins TRBV7-9 to TRBJ2-3, with no clear D. V was cut by 5 bases and J by 7 bases, with 16 bases left in between. The CDR3 runs 14 residues. Germline V CDR1 and CDR2: SEHNR, FQNEAQ (reference sequence).

This clone was recorded a few times. The V call is TRBV4-1, the J call TRBJ1-1, with D possibly being TRBD1 (5 bases). V was cut by 3 bases and J by 0 bases, with 17 bases left in between. Germline V lookup: CDR1 MGHRA, CDR2 YSYEKL. This CDR3 spans 17 amino acids. This CDR3 reads CASSHITRGAMNTEAFF. The DNA for the CDR3 is TGCGCCAGCAGCCACATTACAAGAGGGGCCATGAACACTGAAGCTTTCTTT.

This clone has only a few counts. The chain combines TRBV3-1 (or the pseudogene TRBV3-2) with TRBJ1-4; D is possibly TRBD1 (5 bases). There are 15 residues in the CDR3. Between the trimmed V and J ends, which lost 0 bases and 5 bases, there was a span of 10 bases. Germline CDR1 is LGHDT and CDR2 is YNNKEL (reference sequence). The CDR3 here is CASSQDRAPNEKLFF. Here the CDR3 DNA reads TGTGCCAGCAGCCAAGACAGGGCGCCGAATGAAAAACTGTTTTTT.

This rearrangement joins TRBV5-6 to TRBJ2-6; 8 positions match TRBD1. This CDR3 contains 15 residues. After removal of 4 bases from V and 5 bases from J, the junction contained 5 bases not matched to a gene. Looked up from germline, CDR1 is SGHDT and CDR2 is YYEEEE. The CDR3 DNA is TGTGCCAGCAGCCCGGACAGGGTGAGGGCCAACGTCCTGACTTTC. Protein: CASSPDRVRANVLTF.

The rearrangement joins TRBV27 to TRBJ2-3, with unresolved D. The CDR3 is made up of 16 amino acids. CDR1 and CDR2 from the germline V gene are MNHEY and SMNVEV (reference sequence). V lost 3 bases to trimming and J lost 3 bases, with 16 bases between them. This chain's CDR3 is CASSFARTTSTDTQYF. DNA for the CDR3: TGTGCCAGCAGTTTCGCCCGGACCACGTCGACAGATACGCAGTATTTT.

This clone was detected only a few times. The chain carries TRBV6-6 and TRBJ1-2, with 7 nucleotides matching TRBD1. The J segment lost 1 base and the V segment lost 4 bases, leaving 3 bases of the junction unmatched. CDR3 length: 14 amino acids. CDR1 is MNHNY, CDR2 SVGAGI, per germline (reference sequence). The CDR3 region is CASSSTGVNYGYTF. As DNA, the CDR3 is TGTGCCAGCAGTTCTACAGGGGTTAACTATGGCTACACCTTC.

The J gene is TRBJ2-2, the V gene TRBV30; D is perhaps TRBD1 (5 bases). V was cut by 6 bases and J by 7 bases, with 15 bases left in between. The germline V gene encodes CDR1 GTSNPN and CDR2 SVGIG (reference sequence). The CDR3 runs to 13 residues. CDR3 protein: CACGRREGGELFF. CDR3 in DNA: TGTGCCTGTGGACGCAGGGAAGGCGGGGAGCTGTTTTTT. The variable domain in full, completed from reference TRBV30 and TRBJ2-2, reads SQTIHQWPATLVQPVGSPLSLECTVEGTSNPNLYWYRQAAGRGLQLLFYSVGIGQISSEVPQNLSASRPQDRQFILSSKKLLLSDSGFYLCACGRREGGELFFGEGSRLTVL.

The CDR3 protein is CATSGKNYGYTF. The CDR3 nucleotides are TGTGCCACCTCGGGGAAAAACTATGGCTACACCTTC. This chain connects TRBV10-3 to TRBJ1-2; D not certain. Germline-derived CDR1 and CDR2 are ENHRY and SYGVKD. The CDR3 is 12 residues long. Trimming took 10 bases from V and 2 from J, leaving 11 bases between them.

The gene calls are TRBV12-3 or TRBV12-4 and TRBJ1-2; D ambiguous. The CDR3 runs to 13 residues. V was shortened by 5 bases and J by 5 bases, with 12 bases between the two germline ends. CDR3 DNA sequence: TGTGCCAGCAGTCACGGACGGCAATATGGCTACACCTTC. Protein: CASSHGRQYGYTF.

This clone was observed a few times. The chain recombines TRBV19 with TRBJ1-4; TRBD1 matches 9 bases. Germline V lookup: CDR1 LNHDA, CDR2 SQIVND (reference sequence). The CDR3 length is 14 residues. V shed 5 bases, J shed 8 bases, and the junction held 6 bases outside the gene matches. The CDR3 region has the DNA TGTGCCAGTAGTCCAGGGACAGGGACCGAAAAACTGTTTTTT. Translation: CASSPGTGTEKLFF.

This sequence joins TRBV19 and TRBJ1-2; TRBD1 might be the D (5 bases). The germline V gene encodes CDR1 LNHDA and CDR2 SQIVND (reference sequence). This CDR3 contains 12 residues. The V and J ends lost 10 bases and 6 bases respectively, with 15 bases between them. CDR3 loop: CATSREQDGYTF. CDR3 DNA: TGTGCCACTAGCCGGGAACAGGATGGCTACACCTTC.

V gene TRBV5-1 combines with J gene TRBJ2-5, with D uncertain. CDR3 length: 14 amino acids. Germline CDR1 reads SGHRS; CDR2 reads YFSETQ. V lost 6 bases and J lost 2, with 14 bases in between. CDR3 amino acids: CASTMGPSQETQYF. DNA of the CDR3: TGCGCCAGCACAATGGGCCCCTCACAAGAGACCCAGTACTTC.

This chain links TRBV7-3 with TRBJ1-6; tentatively, D is TRBD1 (5 bases). CDR1 SGHTA and CDR2 FQGTGA come from the germline V gene. Trimming cost V 5 bases and J 3 bases, with 11 bases left between them. The CDR3 covers 15 residues. The CDR3 nucleotides read TGTGCCAGCAGCCCCGTCGGGGGCTATAATTCACCCCTCCACTTT. Amino acid sequence: CASSPVGGYNSPLHF.

This chain connects TRBV29-1 to TRBJ2-2; D unclear. Trimming cost V 2 bases and J 4 bases, with 11 bases left between them. CDR3 length equals 14 residues. In germline, CDR1 is SQVTM, CDR2 ANQGSEA. The CDR3 loop is CSVEHPPITGELFF. CDR3 sequence (DNA): TGCAGCGTTGAACACCCTCCCATCACCGGGGAGCTGTTTTTT.

The chain is built from TRBV28 and TRBJ2-7; TRBD1 aligns across 7 bases. V lost 4 bases and J lost 5; bases outside the gene matches: 5. Germline V gene lookup returns CDR1 MDHEN and CDR2 SYDVKM. CDR3 length: 13 residues. CDR3 amino acids: CASSSTGYDEQYF. The DNA for the CDR3 is TGTGCCAGCAGTTCGACAGGGTACGACGAGCAGTACTTC. The full variable domain, with the rest looked up from reference TRBV28 and TRBJ2-7, is DVKVTQSSRYLVKRTGEKVFLECVQDMDHENMFWYRQDPGLGLRLIYFSYDVKMKEKGDIPEGYSVSREKKERFSLILESASTNQTSMYLCASSSTGYDEQYFGPGTRLTVT.

The count of this clone is one. The chain uses TRBV3-1 (or the pseudogene TRBV3-2) and TRBJ2-3; either TRBD1 or TRBD2 may supply D (6 bases each). The CDR3 covers 20 residues. Germline lookup yields CDR1 LGHDT and CDR2 YNNKEL (reference sequence). The V and J ends lost 3 bases and 1 base respectively, with 26 bases between them. CDR3 sequence: CASSQEQFVWGAYGTDTQYF. The CDR3 DNA is TGTGCCAGCAGCCAGGAGCAGTTTGTGTGGGGGGCGTATGGCACAGATACGCAGTATTTT.

This clone is a singleton in its sample. The chain links TRBV7-2 to TRBJ2-1; a weak D match, TRBD2 (5 bases). Germline V gene data show CDR1 as SGHTA and CDR2 as FQGNSA. Deletions cut 1 base from V and 5 bases from J, with 12 bases between. The length of the CDR3 is 15 residues. The CDR3 is CASSLELGNNNEQFF. The CDR3 nucleotides are TGTGCCAGCAGCTTAGAACTAGGAAACAACAATGAGCAGTTCTTC.

The chain carries TRBV5-1 and TRBJ1-2, with TRBD1 matching over 7 bases. Per germline, CDR1 SGHRS and CDR2 YFSETQ. The CDR3 loop spans 15 amino acids. J lost 8 bases, V lost 0 bases, and 10 bases had no gene match. This chain's CDR3 is CASSLGREGARGYTF. Written as DNA, the CDR3 is TGCGCCAGCAGCTTGGGCCGAGAGGGGGCGCGGGGCTACACCTTC.

V and J are TRBV12-3 or TRBV12-4 and TRBJ1-3; D is unresolved. V was trimmed by 3 bases and J by 5 bases, leaving 5 bases between them. CDR3 length: 12 residues. CDR3 loop: CASSFGRNTIYF. The CDR3 DNA reads as TGTGCCAGCAGTTTTGGCCGAAACACCATATATTTT.

In its sample, this clone was seen a few times. This rearrangement joins TRBV5-1 to TRBJ1-5; D uncertain. This CDR3 contains 14 residues. CDR1 and CDR2 from the germline V gene are SGHRS and YFSETQ. The V gene lost 0 bases and the J gene lost 3 bases, with 7 bases spanning the gap. Written as DNA, the CDR3 is TGCGCCAGCAGCTTGGGGGGAGACAATCAGCCCCAGCATTTT. This translates into CASSLGGDNQPQHF.

The sample holds many counts of this clone. The chain is built from TRBV5-1 and TRBJ2-2, with 10 positions matching TRBD2. This CDR3 comprises 17 residues. Losses at the gene ends were 0 bases for V and 3 bases for J; bases not matched to a gene: 5. Germline CDR1 and CDR2: SGHRS and YFSETQ. The CDR3 loop reads CASSLDRLAGDTGELFF. The CDR3 DNA sequence: TGCGCCAGCAGCTTGGATCGGCTAGCGGGAGACACCGGGGAGCTGTTTTTT.

The chain has TRBV5-4 and TRBJ2-7; 11 bases are shared with TRBD1. J lost 3 bases, V lost 4 bases, and 6 bases had no gene match. Germline V lookup: CDR1 SGHNT, CDR2 YYREEE (reference sequence). CDR3 size: 15 residues. The CDR3 region is CASSSRGTGGYEQYF. CDR3 DNA: TGTGCCAGCAGCAGCCGGGGGACAGGGGGCTACGAGCAGTACTTC.

The V and J genes are TRBV29-1 and TRBJ1-2; tentatively, D is TRBD1 (6 bases). This CDR3 spans 12 amino acids. Germline loops: CDR1 SQVTM, CDR2 ANQGSEA. V shed 6 bases and J shed 4 bases, with 12 bases lying between them. In DNA, the CDR3 is TGCAGCGTGGGGCCGGACAGCTATGGCTACACCTTC. This translates into CSVGPDSYGYTF.